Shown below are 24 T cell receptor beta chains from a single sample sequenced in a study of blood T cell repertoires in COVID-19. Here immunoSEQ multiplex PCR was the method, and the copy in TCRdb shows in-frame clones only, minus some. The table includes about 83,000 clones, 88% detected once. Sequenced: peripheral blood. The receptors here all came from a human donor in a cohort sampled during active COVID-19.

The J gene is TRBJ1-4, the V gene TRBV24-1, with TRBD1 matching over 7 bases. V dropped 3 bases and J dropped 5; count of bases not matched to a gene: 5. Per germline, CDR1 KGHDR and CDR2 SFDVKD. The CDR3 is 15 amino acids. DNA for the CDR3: TGTGCCACCAGTGATGCGACAGGGTTAAATGAAAAACTGTTTTTT. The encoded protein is CATSDATGLNEKLFF.

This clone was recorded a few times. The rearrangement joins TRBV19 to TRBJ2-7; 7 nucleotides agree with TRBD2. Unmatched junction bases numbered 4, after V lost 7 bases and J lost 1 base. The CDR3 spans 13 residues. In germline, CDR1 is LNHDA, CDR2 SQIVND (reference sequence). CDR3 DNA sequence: TGTGCCAGTACCGCGGGGGATTCCTACGAGCAGTACTTC. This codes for CASTAGDSYEQYF.

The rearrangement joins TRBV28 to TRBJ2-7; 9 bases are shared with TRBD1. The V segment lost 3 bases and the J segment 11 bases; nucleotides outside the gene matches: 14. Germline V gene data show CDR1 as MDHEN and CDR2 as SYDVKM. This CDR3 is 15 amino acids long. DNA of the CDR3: TGTGCCAGCAGTTTCAGCTCGGGACAGGGTGTTATTGAGTACTTC. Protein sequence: CASSFSSGQGVIEYF.

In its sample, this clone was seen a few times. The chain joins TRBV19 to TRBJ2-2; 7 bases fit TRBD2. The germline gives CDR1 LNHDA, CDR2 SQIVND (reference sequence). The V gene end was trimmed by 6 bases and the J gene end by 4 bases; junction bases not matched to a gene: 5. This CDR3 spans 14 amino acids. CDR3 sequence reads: CASSAGVSTGELFF. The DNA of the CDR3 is TGTGCCAGTAGCGCGGGGGTTAGCACCGGGGAGCTGTTTTTT.

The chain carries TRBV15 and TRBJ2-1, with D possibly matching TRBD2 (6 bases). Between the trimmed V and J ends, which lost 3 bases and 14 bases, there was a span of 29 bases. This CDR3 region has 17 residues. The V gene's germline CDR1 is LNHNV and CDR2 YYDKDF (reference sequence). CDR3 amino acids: CATSRENTGLVGFREFF. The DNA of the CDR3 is TGTGCCACCAGCAGGGAAAATACGGGACTCGTGGGGTTTAGGGAGTTCTTC.

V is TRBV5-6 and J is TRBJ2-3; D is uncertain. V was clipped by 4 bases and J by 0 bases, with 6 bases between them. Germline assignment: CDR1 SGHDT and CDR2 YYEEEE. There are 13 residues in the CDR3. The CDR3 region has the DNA TGTGCCAGCAGCCGGAGTAGCACAGATACGCAGTATTTT. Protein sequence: CASSRSSTDTQYF. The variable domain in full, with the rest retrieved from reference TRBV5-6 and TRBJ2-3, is DAGVTQSPTHLIKTRGQQVTLRCSPKSGHDTVSWYQQALGQGPQFIFQYYEEEERQRGNFPDRFSGHQFPNYSSELNVNALLLGDSALYLCASSRSSTDTQYFGPGTRLTVL.

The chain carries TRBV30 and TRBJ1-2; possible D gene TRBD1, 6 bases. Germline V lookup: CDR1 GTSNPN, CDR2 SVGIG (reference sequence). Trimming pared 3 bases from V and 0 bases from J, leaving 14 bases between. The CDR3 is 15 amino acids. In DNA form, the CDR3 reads TGTGCCTGGAGCCAAGACAGGTCGACTAACTATGGCTACACCTTC. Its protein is CAWSQDRSTNYGYTF.

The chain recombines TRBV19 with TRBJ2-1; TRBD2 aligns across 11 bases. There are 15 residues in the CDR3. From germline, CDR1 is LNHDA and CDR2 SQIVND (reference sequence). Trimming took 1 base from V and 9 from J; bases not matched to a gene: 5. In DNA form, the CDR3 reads TGTGCCAGTAGTATAGGTAGCGGGAGGGCCGGTGAGCAGTTCTTC. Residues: CASSIGSGRAGEQFF.

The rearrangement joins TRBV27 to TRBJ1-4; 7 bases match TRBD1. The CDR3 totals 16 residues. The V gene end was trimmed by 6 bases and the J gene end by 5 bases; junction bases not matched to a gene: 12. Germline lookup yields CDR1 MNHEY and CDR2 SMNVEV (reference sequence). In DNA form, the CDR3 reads TGTGCCAGCAGCGACTTACAGGGGTCACGCAATGAAAAACTGTTTTTT. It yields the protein CASSDLQGSRNEKLFF.

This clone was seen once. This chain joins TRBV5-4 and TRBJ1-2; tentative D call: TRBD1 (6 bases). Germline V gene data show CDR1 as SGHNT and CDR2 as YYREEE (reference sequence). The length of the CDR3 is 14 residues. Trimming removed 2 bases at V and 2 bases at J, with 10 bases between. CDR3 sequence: CASSFLQGNYGYTF. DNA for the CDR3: TGTGCCAGCAGCTTTCTACAGGGAAACTATGGCTACACCTTC.

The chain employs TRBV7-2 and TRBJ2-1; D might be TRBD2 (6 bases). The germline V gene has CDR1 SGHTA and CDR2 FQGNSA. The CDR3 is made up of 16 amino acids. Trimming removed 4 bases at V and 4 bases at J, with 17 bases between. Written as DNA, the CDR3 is TGTGCCAGCAGCTCAGGACTATCGCTCGTTTACAATGAGCAGTTCTTC. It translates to CASSSGLSLVYNEQFF.

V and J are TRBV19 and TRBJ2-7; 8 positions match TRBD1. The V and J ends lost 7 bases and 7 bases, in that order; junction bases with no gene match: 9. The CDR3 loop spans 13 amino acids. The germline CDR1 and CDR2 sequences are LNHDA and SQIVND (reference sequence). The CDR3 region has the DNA TGTGCCAGTACCGGGACAGGCTTACGGGAGCAGTACTTC. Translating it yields CASTGTGLREQYF.

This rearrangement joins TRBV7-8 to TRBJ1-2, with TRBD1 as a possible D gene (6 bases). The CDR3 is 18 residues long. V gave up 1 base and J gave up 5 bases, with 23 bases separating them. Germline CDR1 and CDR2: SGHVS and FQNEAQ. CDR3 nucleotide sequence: TGTGCCAGCAGCTTAGTCTTTCGGGGGGGCGCTCCAGCTTATGGCTACACCTTC. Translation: CASSLVFRGGAPAYGYTF.

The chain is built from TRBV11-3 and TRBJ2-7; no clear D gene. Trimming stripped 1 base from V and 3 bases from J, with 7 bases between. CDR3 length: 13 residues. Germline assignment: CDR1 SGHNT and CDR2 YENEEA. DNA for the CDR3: TGTGCCAGCAGCTTAGTGGCCGTCTACGAGCAGTACTTC. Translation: CASSLVAVYEQYF.

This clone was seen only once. CDR3 DNA sequence: TGTGCCAGCAGCGTCGGTAGCGGGAGGTTCACAGATACGCAGTATTTT. It codes for CASSVGSGRFTDTQYF. J is TRBJ2-3 and V is TRBV9; 10 nucleotides match TRBD2. Trimming removed 2 bases from V and 2 bases from J; junction bases left unmatched: 5. Germline V gives CDR1 SGDLS, CDR2 YYNGEE. This CDR3 contains 16 residues.

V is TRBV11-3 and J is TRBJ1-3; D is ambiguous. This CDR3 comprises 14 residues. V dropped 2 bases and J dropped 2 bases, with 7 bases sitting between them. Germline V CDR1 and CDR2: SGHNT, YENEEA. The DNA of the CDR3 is TGTGCCAGCAGCTTATCAGATCCTGGAAACACCATATATTTT. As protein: CASSLSDPGNTIYF.

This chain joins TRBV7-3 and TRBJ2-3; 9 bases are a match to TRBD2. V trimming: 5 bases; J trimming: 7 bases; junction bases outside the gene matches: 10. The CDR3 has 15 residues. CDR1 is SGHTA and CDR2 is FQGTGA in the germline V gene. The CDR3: CASSAQRGDLYTQYF. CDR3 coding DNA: TGTGCCAGCAGCGCCCAGCGGGGGGATCTGTATACGCAGTATTTT. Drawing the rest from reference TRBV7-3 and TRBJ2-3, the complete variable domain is GAGVSQTPSNKVTEKGKYVELRCDPISGHTALYWYRQSLGQGPEFLIYFQGTGAADDSGLPNDRFFAVRPEGSVSTLKIQRTERGDSAVYLCASSAQRGDLYTQYFGPGTRLTVL.

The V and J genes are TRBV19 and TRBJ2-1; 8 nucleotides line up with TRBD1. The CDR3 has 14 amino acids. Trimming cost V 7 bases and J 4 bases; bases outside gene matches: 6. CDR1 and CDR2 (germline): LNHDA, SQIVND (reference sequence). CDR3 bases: TGTGCCAGTATGGTCAGGGGGCGATACAATGAGCAGTTCTTC. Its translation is CASMVRGRYNEQFF.

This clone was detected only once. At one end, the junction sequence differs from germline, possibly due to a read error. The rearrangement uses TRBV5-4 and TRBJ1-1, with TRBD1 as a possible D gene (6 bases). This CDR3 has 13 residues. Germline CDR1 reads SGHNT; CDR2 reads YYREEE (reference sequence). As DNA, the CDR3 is TGTGCCAGCAGGAGAGCACAGGGAACTGAGGCTTTCTTT. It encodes CASRRAQGTEAFF.

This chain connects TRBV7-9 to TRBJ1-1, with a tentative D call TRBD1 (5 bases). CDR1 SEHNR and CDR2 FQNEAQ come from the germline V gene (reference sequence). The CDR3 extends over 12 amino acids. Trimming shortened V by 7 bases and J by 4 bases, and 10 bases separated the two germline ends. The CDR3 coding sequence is TGTGCCAGCATCCAGGGTAGCACTGAAGCTTTCTTT. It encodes CASIQGSTEAFF.

The CDR3, as DNA: TGTGCTAGTGGTTTTCAAATTACAGGGGGCACAGATACGCAGTATTTT. Translation: CASGFQITGGTDTQYF. The gene calls are TRBV12-5 and TRBJ2-3; 7 bases match TRBD1. The V gene's germline CDR1 is LGHNT and CDR2 FRNRAP. The CDR3 is 16 residues long. Trimming cost V 3 bases and J 1 base; bases outside gene matches: 7. Together with reference TRBV12-5 and TRBJ2-3, the CDR3 gives the full variable domain: DARVTQTPRHKVTEMGQEVTMRCQPILGHNTVFWYRQTMMQGLELLAYFRNRAPLDDSGMPKDRFSAEMPDATLATLKIQPSEPRDSAVYFCASGFQITGGTDTQYFGPGTRLTVL.

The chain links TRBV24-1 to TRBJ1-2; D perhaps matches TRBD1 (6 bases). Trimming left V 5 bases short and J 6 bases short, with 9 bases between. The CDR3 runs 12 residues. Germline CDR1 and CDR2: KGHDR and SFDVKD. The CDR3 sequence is CATSGGRDGYTF. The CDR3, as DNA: TGTGCCACCAGTGGGGGGCGAGATGGCTACACCTTC.

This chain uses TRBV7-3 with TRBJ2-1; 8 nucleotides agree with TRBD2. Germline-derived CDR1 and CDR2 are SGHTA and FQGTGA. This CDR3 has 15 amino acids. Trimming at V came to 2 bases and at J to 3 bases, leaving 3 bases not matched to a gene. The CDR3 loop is CASSLLGTSYNEQFF. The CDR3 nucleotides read TGTGCCAGCAGCTTATTGGGGACTAGCTACAATGAGCAGTTCTTC.

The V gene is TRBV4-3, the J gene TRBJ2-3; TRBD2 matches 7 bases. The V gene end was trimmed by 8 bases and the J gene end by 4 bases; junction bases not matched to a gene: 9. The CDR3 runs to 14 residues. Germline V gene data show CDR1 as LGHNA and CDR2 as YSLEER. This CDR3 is CASCVAGVPDTQYF. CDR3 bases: TGCGCCAGCTGTGTTGCGGGAGTCCCAGATACGCAGTATTTT.